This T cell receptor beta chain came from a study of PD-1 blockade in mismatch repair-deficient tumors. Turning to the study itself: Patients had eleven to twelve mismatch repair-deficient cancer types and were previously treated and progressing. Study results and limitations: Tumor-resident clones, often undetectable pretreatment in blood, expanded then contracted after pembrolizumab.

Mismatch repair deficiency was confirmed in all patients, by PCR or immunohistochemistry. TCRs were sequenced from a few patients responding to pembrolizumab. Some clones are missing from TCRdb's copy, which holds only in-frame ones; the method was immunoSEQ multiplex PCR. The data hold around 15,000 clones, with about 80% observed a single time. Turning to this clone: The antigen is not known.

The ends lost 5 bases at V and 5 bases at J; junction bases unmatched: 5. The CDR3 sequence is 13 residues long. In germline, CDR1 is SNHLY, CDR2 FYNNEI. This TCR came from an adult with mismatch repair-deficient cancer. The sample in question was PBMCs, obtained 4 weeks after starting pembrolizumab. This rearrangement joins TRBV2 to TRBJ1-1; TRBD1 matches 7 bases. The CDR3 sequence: CASSPGGWTEAFF. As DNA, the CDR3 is TGTGCCAGCAGTCCAGGGGGTTGGACTGAAGCTTTCTTT.